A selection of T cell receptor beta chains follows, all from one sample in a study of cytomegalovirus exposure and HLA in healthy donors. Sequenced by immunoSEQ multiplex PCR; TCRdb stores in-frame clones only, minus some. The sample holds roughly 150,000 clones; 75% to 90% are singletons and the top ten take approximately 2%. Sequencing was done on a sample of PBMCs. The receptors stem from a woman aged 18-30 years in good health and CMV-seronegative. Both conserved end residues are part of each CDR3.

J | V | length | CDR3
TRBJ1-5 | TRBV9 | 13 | CASSVDSGQPQHF
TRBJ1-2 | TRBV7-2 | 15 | CASSLSPLTGYGYTF
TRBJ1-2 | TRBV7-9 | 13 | CASSLGTVKGYTF
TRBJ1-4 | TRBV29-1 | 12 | CSAQGAVEKLFF
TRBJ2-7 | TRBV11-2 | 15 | CASSPGTSGNYEQYF
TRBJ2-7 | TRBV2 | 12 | CASGTGYYEQYF
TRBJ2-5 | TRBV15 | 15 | CATSSGRAGGGTQYF
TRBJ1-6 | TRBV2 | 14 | CASSPGQGGSPLHF
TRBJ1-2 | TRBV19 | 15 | CASSIGQSGNYGYTF
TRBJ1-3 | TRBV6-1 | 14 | CASSDSLSGNTIYF
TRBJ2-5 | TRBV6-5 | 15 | CASSYVAGAHGTQYF
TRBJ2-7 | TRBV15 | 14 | CATSRLEASREQYF
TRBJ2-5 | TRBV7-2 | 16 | CASSLGGGNLQETQYF
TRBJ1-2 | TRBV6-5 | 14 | CASSYRAQEGLKYF
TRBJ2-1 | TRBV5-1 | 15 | CASSLWWGHYNEQFF
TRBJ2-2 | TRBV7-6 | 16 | CASSLSGRANTGELFF
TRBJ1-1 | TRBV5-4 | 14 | CASSRVGGPREAFF
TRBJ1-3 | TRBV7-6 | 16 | CASSFLTGSSGNTIYF
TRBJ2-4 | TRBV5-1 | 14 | CASSPYRGQDIQYF
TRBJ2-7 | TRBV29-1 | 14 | CSVLIAGGSDEQYF
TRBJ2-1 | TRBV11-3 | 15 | CASSLGLAGLNEQFF
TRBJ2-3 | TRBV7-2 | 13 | CASSFDLSDTQYF
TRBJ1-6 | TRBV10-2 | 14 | CASSEQGAASPLHF
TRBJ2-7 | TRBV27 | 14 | CASTGTGTTYEQYF
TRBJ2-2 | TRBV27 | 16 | CASSFKGQDGNGELFF
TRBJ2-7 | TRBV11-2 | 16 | CATQTGTSGRAEEQYF
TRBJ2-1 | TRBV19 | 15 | CASSPQRGSYNEQFF
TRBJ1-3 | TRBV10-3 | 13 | CASGTQTGNTIYF
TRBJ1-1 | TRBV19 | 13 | CASRSSVNTEAFF
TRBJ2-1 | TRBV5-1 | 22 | CASSLGFPRSGRPPSDYNEQFF
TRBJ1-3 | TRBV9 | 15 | CASSVSIDSGNTIYF
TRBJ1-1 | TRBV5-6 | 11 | CASLLNTEAFF
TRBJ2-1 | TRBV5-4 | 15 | CASSKTSGFYNEQFF
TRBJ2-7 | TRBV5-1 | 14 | CASSLGGTVGEQYF
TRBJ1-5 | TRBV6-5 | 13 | CASSPGSNQPQHF
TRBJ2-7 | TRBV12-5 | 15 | CASGEGTGGHYEQYF
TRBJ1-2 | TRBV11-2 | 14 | CASSLAQGDYGYTF
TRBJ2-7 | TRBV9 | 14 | CASSVGTGAGEQYF
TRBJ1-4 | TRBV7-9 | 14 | CASSLKSEAGKLFF
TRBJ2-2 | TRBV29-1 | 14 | CSARYSGNTGELFF
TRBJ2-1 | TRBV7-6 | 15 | CASSLPLGRRDEQFF
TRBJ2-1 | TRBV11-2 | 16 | CASSTDLDYYYNEQFF
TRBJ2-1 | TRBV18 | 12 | CASSPGEDEQFF